The present TCR beta chain was sequenced within a study of Ad26.COV2.S vaccination and SARS-CoV-2 variants. Study-wide context: The donor belonged to the COV1001 Ad26.COV2.S trial arm.

Described treatment: roughly 19 received Ad26.COV2.S at low or high dose, single or two shots; several received placebo; per-sample allocation not given. Material that was analyzed had been drawn on day 63 after the first vaccine or placebo injection. The length of the CDR3 is 13 residues. V shed 5 bases and J 4 bases; nucleotides not matched to a gene: 4. Germline V gene sequence: CDR1 MNHEY, CDR2 SVGAGI. Produced via immunoSEQ multiplex PCR; TCRdb's table is partial and in-frame only. This sample yields hundreds of thousands of clones, of which more than 70% are seen a single time; over 1.3% belongs to the top ten. This clone occurred a few times.

The source material was peripheral blood, sampled in a trial of Ad26.COV2.S vaccine versus placebo. V is TRBV6-5 and J is TRBJ1-2; 7 nucleotides agree with TRBD1. This clonotype was sampled from a person between 18 and 65 years old who received the Ad26.COV2.S COVID-19 vaccine or a placebo. The CDR3 region is CASSRGGSYGYTF. The CDR3 DNA reads TGTGCCAGCAGTCGAGGGGGCTCCTATGGCTACACCTTC.